The 15 T cell receptor beta chains listed next were all sequenced from one sample in a study of early T cells in non-severe SARS-CoV-2 infection. TCRdb fed the 5' RACE reads into MiXCR, producing one record per CDR3 protein. The data show 45,000 to 70,000 distinct CDR3 sequences, about 5.9% seen once. Specimen: whole blood. These receptor sequences come from an adult who was a healthcare worker with PCR-confirmed SARS-CoV-2 infection or an uninfected control (not recorded which).

This clonotype came up once. V and J are TRBV10-3 and TRBJ1-2; the match to TRBD1 covers 7 bases. This CDR3 has 14 amino acids. Germline assignment: CDR1 ENHRY and CDR2 SYGVKD. Trimming cost V 10 bases and J 3 bases; bases outside gene matches: 11. CDR3 in DNA: TGTGCCACCCTGCCCGACAGGGACCACTATGGCTACACCTTC. Encoded protein: CATLPDRDHYGYTF.

Many counts were recorded for this clonotype. The rearrangement joins TRBV20-1 to TRBJ2-5; unclear D gene. Germline V CDR1 and CDR2: DFQATT, SNEGSKA (reference sequence). Trimming removed 6 bases at V and 4 bases at J, with 18 bases between. The CDR3 extends over 14 amino acids. The CDR3 DNA is TGCAGTGCCCGAAAATCTATCGGCGTAGAGACCCAGTACTTC. This translates into CSARKSIGVETQYF.

This clonotype came up a few times. J is TRBJ2-1 and V is TRBV12-3 or TRBV12-4; D is tentatively TRBD1 or TRBD2 (6 bases each). The length of the CDR3 is 15 residues. Between the trimmed V and J ends, which lost 3 bases and 10 bases, there was a span of 19 bases. CDR3 region: CASSFLGLEGDEQFF. The CDR3 bases are TGTGCCAGCAGTTTTTTGGGCTTGGAGGGGGACGAGCAGTTCTTC.

A few counts support this clonotype. The chain carries TRBV7-8 and TRBJ2-1; 12 bases align to TRBD2. The CDR3 consists of 16 residues. The germline CDR1 and CDR2 sequences are SGHVS and FQNEAQ. The V gene end was trimmed by 4 bases and the J gene end by 8 bases; junction bases not matched to a gene: 9. CDR3 in amino acids: CASSSRLAGEGDEQFF. CDR3 in DNA: TGTGCCAGCAGCTCACGACTAGCGGGGGAGGGTGATGAGCAGTTCTTC.

This clonotype was recorded many times. This chain links TRBV15 with TRBJ2-3, with 13 bases fitting TRBD2. V trimming: 3 bases; J trimming: 0 bases; junction bases outside the gene matches: 6. The CDR3 extends over 18 amino acids. The V gene's germline CDR1 is LNHNV and CDR2 YYDKDF (reference sequence). Here the CDR3 reads CATSSLLAGGPSTDTQYF. DNA for the CDR3: TGTGCCACCAGCAGCCTACTAGCGGGGGGGCCGAGCACAGATACGCAGTATTTT.

The chain recombines TRBV19 with TRBJ2-5, with 11 bases matching TRBD1. The CDR3 totals 15 residues. V lost 5 bases, J lost 5 bases, and 7 bases stayed unmatched. Germline CDR1 reads LNHDA; CDR2 reads SQIVND (reference sequence). Here the CDR3 reads CASSPRTGGKETQYF. CDR3 nucleotides: TGTGCCAGTAGTCCCAGGACAGGGGGCAAGGAGACCCAGTACTTC.

The V gene is TRBV12-3 or TRBV12-4, the J gene TRBJ2-7; 8 bases match TRBD1. The length of the CDR3 is 17 residues. V lost 3 bases, J lost 4 bases, and 14 bases stayed unmatched. The CDR3 spells CASSFSTLTGDQYEQYF. For the CDR3, the DNA is TGTGCCAGCAGTTTTTCCACTCTGACAGGGGACCAATACGAGCAGTACTTC.

This clonotype has a handful of counts. The chain links TRBV19 to TRBJ2-7; a possible D gene is TRBD2 (6 bases). V shed 5 bases and J shed 0 bases, with 20 bases lying between them. The CDR3 has 17 amino acids. Per germline, CDR1 LNHDA and CDR2 SQIVND (reference sequence). The CDR3 coding sequence is TGTGCCAGTAGTCGTTCTGGCAGAACCGGGAGCTCCTACGAGCAGTACTTC. It is translated as CASSRSGRTGSSYEQYF.

In its sample, this clonotype was seen many times. The V gene is TRBV4-3, the J gene TRBJ2-3, with 7 bases aligning to TRBD2. The V gene end was trimmed by 4 bases and the J gene end by 1 base; junction bases not matched to a gene: 8. The CDR3 has 16 residues. Germline CDR1 and CDR2: LGHNA and YSLEER. CDR3 sequence (DNA): TGCGCCAGCAGCCCGCACCCCGCGGGGGGCACAGATACGCAGTATTTT. Its translation: CASSPHPAGGTDTQYF.

Ten or more counts support this clonotype. The rearrangement joins TRBV7-2 to TRBJ2-7; D gene unclear. V lost 1 base and J lost 6, with 10 bases in between. The CDR3 has 13 amino acids. Germline assignment: CDR1 SGHTA and CDR2 FQGNSA. The CDR3 is CASSLDPRSEQYF. In DNA form, the CDR3 reads TGTGCCAGCAGCTTAGACCCGAGGAGCGAGCAGTACTTC.

The genes are TRBV15 and TRBJ1-6; D call uncertain. CDR3 length: 19 residues. The V end was cut by 1 base, the J end by 0 bases, with 16 bases between. Germline V CDR1 and CDR2: LNHNV, YYDKDF (reference sequence). CDR3 sequence reads: CATSRGIVGASSYNSPLHF. The CDR3 region has the DNA TGTGCCACCAGCAGAGGCATCGTCGGAGCTAGCTCCTATAATTCACCCCTCCACTTT.

The table lists this clonotype with many counts. This rearrangement joins TRBV11-3 to TRBJ2-3; TRBD2 matches at 7 bases. CDR3 length equals 17 residues. Trimming took 4 bases from V and 0 from J; bases not matched to a gene: 10. CDR1 and CDR2 from the germline V gene are SGHNT and YENEEA. The DNA for the CDR3 is TGTGCCAGCAGCTCCCGAAGAAGCGGGGCTAGCACAGATACGCAGTATTTT. Its protein is CASSSRRSGASTDTQYF.

This clonotype has at least ten counts. The genes are TRBV18 and TRBJ1-3; D unclear. Germline V gene lookup returns CDR1 KGHSH and CDR2 LQKENI. The CDR3 is 15 residues long. V lost 5 bases and J 0 bases, leaving 11 bases between the germline ends. DNA of the CDR3: TGTGCCAGCTCAGCCAACAAGGGCTCTGGAAACACCATATATTTT. This codes for CASSANKGSGNTIYF.

The sample holds many counts of this clonotype. V is TRBV7-8 and J is TRBJ1-6, with TRBD1 identical over 10 bases. Trimming cost V 5 bases and J 6 bases; bases outside gene matches: 7. Germline V gives CDR1 SGHVS, CDR2 FQNEAQ. The CDR3 runs to 16 residues. This chain's CDR3 is CASSPTGGRGNSPLHF. CDR3 DNA: TGTGCCAGCAGCCCGACAGGGGGCAGGGGTAATTCACCCCTCCACTTT.

This clonotype was detected many times. The chain couples TRBV29-1 to TRBJ1-1, with 10 bases identical to TRBD1. V gave up 7 bases and J gave up 4 bases; unmatched junction bases: 6. The germline V gene encodes CDR1 SQVTM and CDR2 ANQGSEA. This CDR3 region has 13 residues. The CDR3: CSADRGSGTEAFF. The CDR3 nucleotides read TGCAGCGCGGACAGGGGGTCGGGCACTGAAGCTTTCTTT.